This record covers a single T cell receptor (beta chain). Using immunoSEQ multiplex PCR, the repertoire was profiled, and TCRdb retains in-frame clones only, with some absent. Among under 70,000 clones listed, 90% to 96% were seen once. The data were taken from a study of control samples from healthy donors and cancer patients. The length of the CDR3 is 13 residues. The V end lost 0 bases, the J end lost 0 bases, and 1 base lay between the germline ends. The germline gives CDR1 SGDLS, CDR2 YYNGEE. This clonotype originated in a woman aged 18-29 years in good health. Sequenced input: blood. The chain carries TRBV9 and TRBJ2-1; no clear D. CDR3 nucleotides: TGTGCCAGCAGCGTAGACTCCTACAATGAGCAGTTCTTC. It translates to CASSVDSYNEQFF.